This TCR beta chain emerged from a study of cytomegalovirus exposure and HLA in healthy donors. For the study at large: Researchers previously reported finding roughly 120 million unique TCR beta sequences from about 170 million T cells.

J was trimmed by 4 bases and V by 0 bases; bases with no gene match: 7. The CDR3 sequence is 16 residues long. The germline CDR1 and CDR2 sequences are SGHRS and YFSETQ. A multiplex PCR was run with 60 Vbeta primers and 13 Jbeta primers. Sequencing used immunoSEQ multiplex PCR; TCRdb keeps in-frame clones, though not all of them. The table lists around 110,000 clones. The chain has TRBV5-1 and TRBJ1-1; 9 bases fit TRBD1. This sequence was found in a man aged 35 to 55 in good health and CMV-seropositive. The material sequenced was PBMCs. This CDR3 is CASSLAGTGLSTEAFF. CDR3 nucleotide sequence: TGCGCCAGCAGCTTGGCCGGGACAGGGTTGAGCACTGAAGCTTTCTTT. Combining the CDR3 with reference TRBV5-1 and TRBJ1-1 gives the whole variable domain KAGVTQTPRYLIKTRGQQVTLSCSPISGHRSVSWYQQTPGQGLQFLFEYFSETQRNKGNFPGRFSGRQFSNSRSEMNVSTLELGDSALYLCASSLAGTGLSTEAFFGQGTRLTVV.